Listed below are T cell receptor beta chains from one sample, sequenced in a study of blood T cell repertoires in COVID-19. Clones were read by immunoSEQ multiplex PCR, and TCRdb kept only the in-frame ones, dropping some. The data show 350,000 or so clones, 80% to 90% seen once. Material: PBMCs or T cells enriched from blood (not recorded which). The origin of the receptors is a woman aged 40 to 50 with acute COVID-19. Both conserved end residues are part of each CDR3. D genes are given only for firm matches. Rows give clone size only sometimes, using once, few, many, or a class for an expanded clone.

j_call clone_size d_call v_call cdr3_aa cdr3_nt
TRBJ1-1 once . TRBV10-3 CAITPTTGRETEAFF TGTGCCATCACCCCCACGACAGGCAGAGAGACTGAAGCTTTCTTT
TRBJ1-2 . . TRBV2 CASRPGYGYTF TGTGCCAGCAGACCAGGCTATGGCTACACCTTC
TRBJ1-4 . . TRBV25-1 CASSGHRVGNEKLFF TGTGCCAGCAGTGGGCACAGGGTCGGTAATGAAAAACTGTTTTTT
TRBJ2-7 few TRBD1 TRBV10-3 CAISPREGQRPYEQYF TGTGCCATCAGTCCTCGCGAGGGACAGAGACCCTACGAGCAGTACTTC
TRBJ2-7 . TRBD2 TRBV25-1 CATSPLSGGYEQYF TGTGCCACCAGTCCCCTATCGGGAGGGTACGAGCAGTACTTC
TRBJ1-1 . . TRBV2 CASSQRGPNTEAFF TGTGCCAGCAGTCAAAGGGGTCCGAACACTGAAGCTTTCTTT
TRBJ1-1 . . TRBV12-3/TRBV12-4 CASSYPGAEAFF TGTGCCAGCAGCTACCCGGGAGCAGAAGCTTTCTTT
TRBJ2-7 . TRBD2 TRBV7-9 CASSPPLAGHPYEQYF TGTGCCAGCAGCCCGCCCCTAGCGGGGCATCCCTACGAGCAGTACTTC
TRBJ1-3 few . TRBV7-4 CASSPHPGGASGNTIYF TGTGCCAGCAGCCCCCACCCGGGGGGGGCCTCTGGAAACACCATATATTTT
TRBJ1-2 . TRBD1 TRBV9 CASSSRDSYGYTF TGTGCCAGCAGCTCCCGGGACAGCTATGGCTACACCTTC
TRBJ2-1 . TRBD1 TRBV6-1 CASSGARSDRGILNEQFF TGTGCCAGCAGTGGAGCCCGATCCGACAGGGGGATCCTCAATGAGCAGTTCTTC
TRBJ1-1 few . TRBV5-1 CASSSDGFSGTEAFF TGCGCCAGCAGCTCCGACGGGTTTTCGGGCACTGAAGCTTTCTTT
TRBJ2-5 . . TRBV11-2 CASSLAGLGETQYF TGTGCCAGCAGCTTAGCGGGGTTAGGAGAGACCCAGTACTTC
TRBJ1-6 . . TRBV3-1/TRBV3-2 CASSQSGFQNSPLHF TGTGCCAGCAGCCAATCAGGGTTTCAAAATTCACCCCTCCACTTT
TRBJ2-3 . . TRBV5-6 CASSLGASPTYWADTQYF TGTGCCAGCAGCTTGGGGGCTTCCCCGACATACTGGGCAGATACGCAGTATTTT
TRBJ1-5 . TRBD1 TRBV3-1/TRBV3-2 CASSLTGQEPQHF TGTGCCAGCAGCCTTACTGGACAGGAGCCCCAGCATTTT
TRBJ1-4 . TRBD1 TRBV7-8 CASRQGPGTAVYGKLFF TGTGCCAGCAGACAGGGACCCGGGACAGCCGTCTATGGAAAACTGTTTTTT
TRBJ1-1 . . TRBV14 CASSPSRGTEAFF TGTGCCAGCAGCCCCTCTCGAGGCACTGAAGCTTTCTTT
TRBJ2-5 once TRBD1 TRBV5-4 CASSLGTGGGETQYF TGTGCCAGCAGCTTAGGGACAGGGGGCGGTGAGACCCAGTACTTC
TRBJ1-2 . . TRBV12-3/TRBV12-4 CASSLKGDGYTF TGTGCCAGCAGTTTAAAAGGGGATGGCTACACCTTC
TRBJ1-2 once TRBD1 TRBV5-4 CASSTTGVYGYTF TGTGCCAGCAGCACGACAGGGGTCTATGGCTACACCTTC
TRBJ1-5 . . TRBV10-1 CASRRQGSWEPQHF TGCGCCAGCAGGAGGCAGGGGTCCTGGGAGCCCCAGCATTTT
TRBJ1-2 . . TRBV21-1 CASSPGAYGYTF TGTGCCAGCAGTCCAGGGGCCTACGGCTACACCTTC
TRBJ2-1 . . TRBV5-1 CASSFEAVSSYNEQFF TGCGCCAGCAGCTTTGAGGCGGTGAGCTCCTACAATGAGCAGTTCTTC
TRBJ1-4 . . TRBV7-2 CASSQAQAGEKLFF TGTGCCAGCAGCCAAGCCCAGGCGGGAGAAAAACTGTTTTTT
TRBJ2-5 . . TRBV4-2 CASGAAQETQYF TGTGCCAGCGGGGCAGCACAAGAGACCCAGTACTTC
TRBJ1-4 . . TRBV7-8 CASSLGTGRNEKLFF TGTGCCAGCAGCTTGGGAACAGGCAGAAATGAAAAACTGTTTTTT